A single T cell receptor (beta chain) is shown here with its context. The table came from immunoSEQ multiplex PCR; TCRdb's copy has only in-frame clones and leaves some out. The sample records almost 55,000 clones, 90% to 95% being singletons. Germline V gene data show CDR1 as SEHNR and CDR2 as FQNEAQ (reference sequence). CDR3 length equals 13 residues. V lost 4 bases to trimming and J lost 6 bases, with 10 bases between them. The data are from a study of technical replicates of blood from a handful of donors. The sequence was collected from a human donor in good health. The specimen was T cells isolated from PBMCs. This chain links TRBV7-9 with TRBJ1-5; maybe TRBD1 (6 bases). In DNA, the CDR3 is TGTGCCAGCAGCTCTCAGGGGATTCAGCCCCAGCATTTT. As protein: CASSSQGIQPQHF.